Shown below are 15 T cell receptor beta chains from a single sample sequenced in a study of post-analysis software for immune sequencing data. These receptors have no known antigen. Whole-study findings and limits: When patients were compared with controls, about 5 TRBV segments were more frequent, TRBV5-6, TRBV5-1 and TRBV20-1 among them.

Carried by the TCR beta cDNA libraries were unique molecular identifiers. TCRdb re-called the PCR reads through MiXCR, storing one row per CDR3 protein. The repertoire holds about 200,000 distinct CDR3 sequences, with 29% as singletons. Sequenced material: blood. The receptors derive from a girl under 18 with multiple sclerosis.

Regarding this clonotype: One end of the junction does not line up with germline, which may come from a read error. V usage is TRBV5-1 and J usage is TRBJ1-1, with 7 nucleotides matching TRBD1. The CDR3 spans 13 residues. From germline, CDR1 is SGHRS and CDR2 YFSETQ. The CDR3 protein is CASSPQGDTGAFF. The CDR3, as DNA: TGCGCCAGCAGCCCGCAGGGGGACACTGGAGCTTTCTTT.

The J gene is TRBJ2-1, the V gene TRBV15; 8 bases agree with TRBD2. The CDR3 sequence is 14 residues long. Unmatched junction bases numbered 4, after V lost 5 bases and J lost 4 bases. CDR1 is LNHNV and CDR2 is YYDKDF in the germline V gene (reference sequence). The CDR3 region is CATSASGQYNEQFF. In DNA, the CDR3 is TGTGCCACCAGCGCTAGCGGGCAATACAATGAGCAGTTCTTC.

Concerning this clonotype itself: Being one base from a much bigger clone, this may be a read error. The chain is built from TRBV28 and TRBJ2-4; 8 bases match TRBD1. The J call may be in error: the DNA end matches TRBJ2-7 better. The germline V gene encodes CDR1 MDHEN and CDR2 SYDVKM. CDR3 length: 17 residues. CDR3 in DNA: TGTGCCAGCAGTTTATGGGAAGTAAGGACAGGGTGCTACGAGCAGTACTTC. This translates into CASSLWEVRTGCYEQYF.

This rearrangement joins TRBV20-1 to TRBJ2-3, with 7 positions matching TRBD1. Germline trimming cut 3 bases from V and 4 bases from J; bases unmatched to any gene: 13. CDR1 is DFQATT and CDR2 is SNEGSKA in the germline V gene (reference sequence). The CDR3 has 16 residues. The CDR3 DNA reads TGCAGTGCTAGTGGCGTGGACAGGCTAGGGGCAGATACGCAGTATTTT. It encodes CSASGVDRLGADTQYF.

The J gene is TRBJ1-1, the V gene TRBV29-1, with D perhaps matching TRBD1 (5 bases). The CDR3 totals 13 residues. Between the trimmed V and J ends, which lost 4 bases and 4 bases, there was a span of 13 bases. The germline V gene has CDR1 SQVTM and CDR2 ANQGSEA. The CDR3 region is CSVGDGAVTEAFF. The CDR3 region has the DNA TGCAGCGTTGGAGATGGGGCGGTCACTGAAGCTTTCTTT.

In the case of this clonotype: A read error may explain this, as a much larger clone is one base away. The chain is built from TRBV12-3 or TRBV12-4 and TRBJ2-6; D is possibly TRBD1 or TRBD2 (5 bases each). The CDR3 covers 15 residues. In DNA form, the CDR3 reads TGTGCCAGCAGTTTCGCGGACTCTGGGGCCAACGTCCCGACTTTC. Its translation: CASSFADSGANVPTF.

This chain joins TRBV20-1 and TRBJ1-2; the D gene is possibly TRBD1 (5 bases). There are 12 residues in the CDR3. Trimming stripped 4 bases from V and 4 bases from J, with 10 bases between. Germline CDR1 is DFQATT and CDR2 is SNEGSKA (reference sequence). The CDR3 nucleotides read TGCAGTGCTACAGGGCCGGCCTATGGCTACACCTTC. It codes for CSATGPAYGYTF.

The chain carries TRBV5-6 and TRBJ1-2; TRBD1 aligns across 8 bases. Trimming took 0 bases from V and 7 from J; bases not matched to a gene: 8. Germline V CDR1 and CDR2: SGHDT, YYEEEE. The CDR3 totals 15 residues. The CDR3 is CASSLGTGKGAGYTF. Written as DNA, the CDR3 is TGTGCCAGCAGCTTGGGGACAGGGAAGGGGGCTGGCTACACCTTC.

As concerns this clonotype: This may come from a read error, since a much larger clone is one base off. The CDR3 loop reads CASGRDSAYEQYV. CDR3 in DNA: TGTGCCAGCGGCCGGGACAGTGCCTACGAGCAGTACGTC. The genes are TRBV7-9 and TRBJ2-7; 7 bases map to TRBD1. Germline V gene lookup returns CDR1 SEHNR and CDR2 FQNEAQ (reference sequence). This CDR3 contains 13 residues. The V and J ends lost 8 bases and 2 bases, in that order; junction bases with no gene match: 6.

This chain connects TRBV28 to TRBJ1-6; 7 bases match TRBD1. The CDR3 is 15 amino acids. Per the germline V gene, CDR1 is MDHEN and CDR2 is SYDVKM. The V segment lost 5 bases and the J segment 7 bases; nucleotides outside the gene matches: 8. CDR3 DNA: TGTGCCAGCAGTCCGAGACAGGGACAGAATTCACCCCTCCACTTT. The encoded protein is CASSPRQGQNSPLHF.

The gene calls are TRBV20-1 and TRBJ1-1; D remains ambiguous. The CDR3 has 14 amino acids. V lost 2 bases and J lost 1, with 11 bases in between. CDR1 DFQATT and CDR2 SNEGSKA come from the germline V gene (reference sequence). The CDR3 loop reads CSARKPSSNTEAFF. In nucleotides, the CDR3 is TGCAGTGCTAGAAAACCCAGCTCGAACACTGAAGCTTTCTTT.

In regard to this clonotype: A read error is possible here, since a much larger clone lies one base away. The chain links TRBV6-1 to TRBJ2-7; D gene uncertain. Germline V lookup: CDR1 MNHNS, CDR2 SASEGT. CDR3 length: 17 residues. The CDR3 coding sequence is TGTGCCAGCAGTGAAGACCCCCTTGCGCTGGTCTCCCACGAGCGGTACTTC. Protein sequence: CASSEDPLALVSHERYF.

A few counts support this clonotype. The junction departs from germline at one end; a sequencing error may be responsible. The chain has TRBV4-1 and TRBJ1-6; TRBD1 aligns across 8 bases. CDR1 and CDR2 from the germline V gene are MGHRA and YSYEKL. This CDR3 region has 14 residues. The DNA for the CDR3 is TGCGCCAGCAGCCAACCGGACAGGGACTCACCCCCCCACTTT. This gives the protein CASSQPDRDSPPHF.

This clonotype was seen only once. This could be a read error, since a much larger clone is one nucleotide away. This chain links TRBV7-2 with TRBJ1-2; a possible D gene is TRBD1 (5 bases). The germline gives CDR1 SGHTA, CDR2 FQGNSA. Trimming stripped 1 base from V and 4 bases from J, with 13 bases between. The CDR3 has 15 amino acids. The chain's CDR3 is CASSLDLVRAYGYTF. The CDR3 region has the DNA TGTGCCAGCAGCTTAGATTTGGTCAGGGCCTATGGCTACACCTTC.

This clonotype has at least ten counts. The genes are TRBV6-2 or TRBV6-3 and TRBJ2-3, with 9 bases that match TRBD2. This CDR3 is 15 amino acids long. V lost 6 bases, J lost 0 bases, and 4 bases stayed unmatched. Germline CDR1 is MNHEY and CDR2 is SVGEGT. The CDR3 loop reads CASRRLAASTDTQYF. CDR3 DNA: TGTGCCAGCAGAAGACTAGCGGCTAGCACAGATACGCAGTATTTT.